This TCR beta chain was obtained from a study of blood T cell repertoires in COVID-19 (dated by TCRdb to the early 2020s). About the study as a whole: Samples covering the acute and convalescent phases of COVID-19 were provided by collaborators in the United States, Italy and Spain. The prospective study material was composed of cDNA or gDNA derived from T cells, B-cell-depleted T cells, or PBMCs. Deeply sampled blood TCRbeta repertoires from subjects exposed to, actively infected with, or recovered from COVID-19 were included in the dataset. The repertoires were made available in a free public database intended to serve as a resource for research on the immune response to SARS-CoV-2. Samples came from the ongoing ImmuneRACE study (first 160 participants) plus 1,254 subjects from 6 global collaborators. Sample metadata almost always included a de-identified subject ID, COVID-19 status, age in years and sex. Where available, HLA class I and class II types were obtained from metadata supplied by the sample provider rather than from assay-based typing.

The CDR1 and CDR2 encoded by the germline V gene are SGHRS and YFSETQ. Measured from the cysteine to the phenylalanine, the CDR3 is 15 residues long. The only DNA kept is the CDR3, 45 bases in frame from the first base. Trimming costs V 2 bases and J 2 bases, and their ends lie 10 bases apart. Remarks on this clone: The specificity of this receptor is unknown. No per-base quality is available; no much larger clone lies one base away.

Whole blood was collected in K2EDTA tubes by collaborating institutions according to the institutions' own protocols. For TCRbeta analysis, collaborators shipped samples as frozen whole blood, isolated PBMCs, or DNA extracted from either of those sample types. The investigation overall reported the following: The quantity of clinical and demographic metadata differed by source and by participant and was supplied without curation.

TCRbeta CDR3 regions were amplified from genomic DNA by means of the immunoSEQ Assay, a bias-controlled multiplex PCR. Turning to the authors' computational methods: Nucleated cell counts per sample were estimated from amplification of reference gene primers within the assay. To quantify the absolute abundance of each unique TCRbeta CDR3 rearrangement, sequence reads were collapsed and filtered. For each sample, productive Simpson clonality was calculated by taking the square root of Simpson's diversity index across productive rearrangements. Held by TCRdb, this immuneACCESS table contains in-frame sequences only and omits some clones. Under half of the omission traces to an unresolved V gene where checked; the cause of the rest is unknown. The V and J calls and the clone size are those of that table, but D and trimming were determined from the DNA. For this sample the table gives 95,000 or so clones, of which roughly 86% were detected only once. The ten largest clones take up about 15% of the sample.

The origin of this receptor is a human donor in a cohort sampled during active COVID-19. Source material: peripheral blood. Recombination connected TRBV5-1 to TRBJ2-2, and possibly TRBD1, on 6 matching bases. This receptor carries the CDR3 CASSLHRANTGELFF. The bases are TGCGCCAGCAGCTTACACAGGGCCAACACCGGGGAGCTGTTTTTT.